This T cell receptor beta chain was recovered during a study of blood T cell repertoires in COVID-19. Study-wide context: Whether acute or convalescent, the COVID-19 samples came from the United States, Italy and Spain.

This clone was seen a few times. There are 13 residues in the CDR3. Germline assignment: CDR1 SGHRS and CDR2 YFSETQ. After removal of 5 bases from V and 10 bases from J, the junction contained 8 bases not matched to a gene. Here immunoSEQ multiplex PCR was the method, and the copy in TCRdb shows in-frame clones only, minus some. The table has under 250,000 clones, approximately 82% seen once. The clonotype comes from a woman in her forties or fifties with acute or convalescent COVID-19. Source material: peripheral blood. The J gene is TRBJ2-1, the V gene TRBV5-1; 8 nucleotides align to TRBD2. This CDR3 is CASSLTSATEQFF. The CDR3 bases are TGCGCCAGCAGTTTGACTAGCGCAACGGAGCAGTTCTTC.